Below are 5 T cell receptor beta chains sequenced from a single sample in a study of blood T cell repertoires in COVID-19. Only in-frame clones appear in the TCRdb table, and some are missing; sequencing was by immunoSEQ multiplex PCR. This repertoire shows a few hundred thousand clones, about 88% found once; its top ten account for 2.9%. Sequencing used peripheral blood. All receptors derive from a man aged 45-60 years who had recovered from COVID-19.

J is TRBJ2-1 and V is TRBV7-2; 11 nucleotides align to TRBD2. The V gene's germline CDR1 is SGHTA and CDR2 FQGNSA. With 3 bases clipped from V and 8 bases from J, the junction kept 6 bases outside the gene matches. This CDR3 is built from 15 residues. CDR3 loop: CASSFVAGGPHEQFF. Here the CDR3 DNA reads TGTGCCAGCAGCTTTGTAGCGGGAGGGCCCCATGAGCAGTTCTTC.

The chain links TRBV7-7 to TRBJ2-7; weak D call: TRBD1 (5 bases). This CDR3 contains 15 residues. Trimming pared 1 base from V and 2 bases from J, leaving 12 bases between. The germline V gene has CDR1 SSHAT and CDR2 FNYEAQ (reference sequence). The CDR3 reads CASSLGDSSTYEQYF. CDR3 sequence (DNA): TGTGCCAGCAGCTTAGGTGACAGTTCAACCTACGAGCAGTACTTC.

The chain uses TRBV12-3 or TRBV12-4 and TRBJ2-7, with D tentatively TRBD2 (6 bases). The CDR3 length is 13 residues. Trimming took 5 bases from V and 5 from J, leaving 13 bases between them. This CDR3 is CASSLRLVHEQYF. CDR3 in DNA: TGTGCCAGCAGTCTCCGACTAGTCCACGAGCAGTACTTC.

The V and J genes are TRBV6-6 and TRBJ2-7, with 7 bases identical to TRBD2. The CDR3 contains 12 residues. Germline assignment: CDR1 MNHNY and CDR2 SVGAGI (reference sequence). V was clipped by 2 bases and J by 6 bases; unmatched bases: 1. The CDR3 sequence: CASSYGEGEQYF. In DNA form, the CDR3 reads TGTGCCAGCAGTTACGGGGAGGGCGAGCAGTACTTC.

The CDR3 nucleotides are TGTGCCAGCAGTCGGACAGGGGAAGACAATGAGCAGTTCTTC. Its protein is CASSRTGEDNEQFF. V and J are TRBV11-3 and TRBJ2-1; 9 bases line up with TRBD1. Germline CDR1 SGHNT, CDR2 YENEEA. This CDR3 has 14 amino acids. Trimming took 6 bases from V and 5 from J; bases not matched to a gene: 5. Looking up the rest from reference TRBV11-3 and TRBJ2-1 gives the full variable domain: EAGVVQSPRYKIIEKKQPVAFWCNPISGHNTLYWYLQNLGQGPELLIRYENEEAVDDSQLPKDRFSAERLKGVDSTLKIQPAELGDSAVYLCASSRTGEDNEQFFGPGTRLTVL.